A selection of T cell receptor beta chains follows, all from one sample in a study of cytomegalovirus exposure and HLA in healthy donors. Method: immunoSEQ multiplex PCR; TCRdb's copy keeps in-frame clones and lacks some. The sample records 200,000 to 250,000 clones, around nine tenths being singletons. The material sequenced was PBMCs. The receptors were gathered from a woman under 30 in good health and CMV-seronegative. CDR3s include the opening cysteine and the closing phenylalanine or tryptophan. Fields, in order: clone size, D gene, V gene, J gene, CDR3 DNA, CDR3 protein. The D gene is left open where the match is weak. Clone size is given for some rows only: seen once, a few or many times, or a class if the clone is expanded.

clone size: .
D gene: .
V gene: TRBV10-2
J gene: TRBJ2-2
CDR3 DNA: TGCGCCAGCATTCGGGACTTCTTCACCGGGGAGCTGTTTTTT
CDR3 protein: CASIRDFFTGELFF

clone size: .
D gene: .
V gene: TRBV19
J gene: TRBJ2-7
CDR3 DNA: TGTGCCAGTAGCATCCTAAGCGGGCCGCTGAGGGAGCAGTACTTC
CDR3 protein: CASSILSGPLREQYF

clone size: .
D gene: TRBD2
V gene: TRBV13
J gene: TRBJ2-3
CDR3 DNA: TGTGCCAGCAGAAACAACCGGGACTATCAGGTTACAGATACGCAGTATTTT
CDR3 protein: CASRNNRDYQVTDTQYF

clone size: .
D gene: .
V gene: TRBV25-1
J gene: TRBJ2-5
CDR3 DNA: TGTGCCAGCAGTGCCCGACACCAACAAGAGACCCAGTACTTC
CDR3 protein: CASSARHQQETQYF

clone size: .
D gene: TRBD1
V gene: TRBV9
J gene: TRBJ1-5
CDR3 DNA: TGTGCCAGCAGCGAGACAGGGTTTGGCAATCAGCCCCAGCATTTT
CDR3 protein: CASSETGFGNQPQHF

clone size: .
D gene: TRBD1
V gene: TRBV30
J gene: TRBJ2-3
CDR3 DNA: TGTGCCTGGAGTCGGGACAGGGGAACAGATACGCAGTATTTT
CDR3 protein: CAWSRDRGTDTQYF

clone size: .
D gene: TRBD1
V gene: TRBV28
J gene: TRBJ1-4
CDR3 DNA: TGTGCCAGCAGTTTGCAGGGGGCGCTGCAATATGAAAAACTGTTTTTT
CDR3 protein: CASSLQGALQYEKLFF

clone size: .
D gene: TRBD2
V gene: TRBV29-1
J gene: TRBJ2-7
CDR3 DNA: TGCAGCGCCACCGGGACTACCGGGGAGCAGTACTTC
CDR3 protein: CSATGTTGEQYF

clone size: .
D gene: .
V gene: TRBV6-5
J gene: TRBJ1-2
CDR3 DNA: TGTGCCAGCAGTCCGAGTCTTAACTATGGCTACACCTTC
CDR3 protein: CASSPSLNYGYTF

clone size: .
D gene: TRBD2
V gene: TRBV7-9
J gene: TRBJ2-7
CDR3 DNA: TGTGCCAGCAGCTTAACGCAGCGGGAGGATTCCTACGAGCAGTACTTC
CDR3 protein: CASSLTQREDSYEQYF

clone size: .
D gene: .
V gene: TRBV15
J gene: TRBJ1-5
CDR3 DNA: TGTGCCACCACCCGGGACTTAGCCCGTTCAGGCAATCAGCCCCAGCATTTT
CDR3 protein: CATTRDLARSGNQPQHF

clone size: .
D gene: TRBD1
V gene: TRBV27
J gene: TRBJ1-2
CDR3 DNA: TGTGCCAGCAGTTCTGCGGGACAGGGAGGTCTTGGCTACACCTTC
CDR3 protein: CASSSAGQGGLGYTF

clone size: .
D gene: .
V gene: TRBV5-4
J gene: TRBJ1-1
CDR3 DNA: TGTGCCAGCAGCTTAAGTGTTGCGGGGAACACTGAAGCTTTCTTT
CDR3 protein: CASSLSVAGNTEAFF

clone size: .
D gene: TRBD1
V gene: TRBV19
J gene: TRBJ1-1
CDR3 DNA: TGTGCCGCAGGACAGGCCTACGAGAGGGGGGAAGGGGCTTTCTTT
CDR3 protein: CAAGQAYERGEGAFF

clone size: .
D gene: .
V gene: TRBV27
J gene: TRBJ2-7
CDR3 DNA: TGTGCCAGCAGCCTCCTCTTCTACGAGCAGTACTTC
CDR3 protein: CASSLLFYEQYF

clone size: once
D gene: .
V gene: TRBV5-1
J gene: TRBJ2-7
CDR3 DNA: TGCGCCAGCAGCTTGGACAGGGCCGGGGAGCAGTACTTC
CDR3 protein: CASSLDRAGEQYF

clone size: .
D gene: TRBD2
V gene: TRBV19
J gene: TRBJ2-1
CDR3 DNA: TGTGCCAGTAGAAGCACCGGGACTAGCGGTACCTACAATGAGCAGTTCTTC
CDR3 protein: CASRSTGTSGTYNEQFF

clone size: once
D gene: TRBD1
V gene: TRBV28
J gene: TRBJ1-1
CDR3 DNA: TGTGCCAGCAGACTAGGACAGGGCTGGAGAAACACTGAAGCTTTCTTT
CDR3 protein: CASRLGQGWRNTEAFF

clone size: .
D gene: TRBD1
V gene: TRBV7-2
J gene: TRBJ1-2
CDR3 DNA: TGTGCCAGCAGCCTAAGCGGGACAGGGATGGAGCCCTTCTATGGCTACACCTTC
CDR3 protein: CASSLSGTGMEPFYGYTF

clone size: .
D gene: .
V gene: TRBV4-1
J gene: TRBJ2-1
CDR3 DNA: TGCGCCAGCAGCCCGCCCGGCGGCTCCTACAATGAGCAGTTCTTC
CDR3 protein: CASSPPGGSYNEQFF

clone size: .
D gene: TRBD1
V gene: TRBV10-3
J gene: TRBJ1-2
CDR3 DNA: TGTGCCATCAGTGTCGACAGGGAGATTTATGGCTACACCTTC
CDR3 protein: CAISVDREIYGYTF

clone size: once
D gene: .
V gene: TRBV19
J gene: TRBJ2-7
CDR3 DNA: TGTGCCACCGCCTTATCCCACTACGTCGAGCAGTACTTC
CDR3 protein: CATALSHYVEQYF

clone size: .
D gene: TRBD2
V gene: TRBV30
J gene: TRBJ2-7
CDR3 DNA: TGTGCCTGGAGTGGGGTAGCGGGCAATACGTACTTC
CDR3 protein: CAWSGVAGNTYF

clone size: .
D gene: TRBD2
V gene: TRBV28
J gene: TRBJ2-1
CDR3 DNA: TGTGCCAGCAGTTTCTTAGCGGGGGGGTCCCACAATGAGCAGTTCTTC
CDR3 protein: CASSFLAGGSHNEQFF

clone size: .
D gene: TRBD2
V gene: TRBV7-6
J gene: TRBJ2-1
CDR3 DNA: TGTGCCAGCAGCTTCGAGACTAGCGGATACAATGAGCAGTTCTTC
CDR3 protein: CASSFETSGYNEQFF

clone size: .
D gene: TRBD2
V gene: TRBV28
J gene: TRBJ2-3
CDR3 DNA: TGTGCCAGTCTGAGCGGGGGAGGGAGTACAGATACGCAGTATTTT
CDR3 protein: CASLSGGGSTDTQYF

clone size: .
D gene: TRBD1
V gene: TRBV11-3
J gene: TRBJ2-7
CDR3 DNA: TGTGCCAGCAGCCATGGGACAGGGGGCGGCTACGAGCAGTACTTC
CDR3 protein: CASSHGTGGGYEQYF

clone size: .
D gene: TRBD2
V gene: TRBV5-1
J gene: TRBJ2-7
CDR3 DNA: TGCGCCAGCAGCACGTACGGACTAGCGGAGGCCTACGAGCAGTACTTC
CDR3 protein: CASSTYGLAEAYEQYF

clone size: .
D gene: TRBD2
V gene: TRBV5-4
J gene: TRBJ2-2
CDR3 DNA: TGTGCCAGCAGCTTGGGACTAGCGGGAGGGCCCGTGGAGCTGTTTTTT
CDR3 protein: CASSLGLAGGPVELFF

clone size: .
D gene: TRBD2
V gene: TRBV10-3
J gene: TRBJ2-1
CDR3 DNA: TGTGCCATCAGCTCGGGAGGGCCGAGCTCCTACAATGAGCAGTTCTTC
CDR3 protein: CAISSGGPSSYNEQFF

clone size: .
D gene: TRBD2
V gene: TRBV28
J gene: TRBJ2-7
CDR3 DNA: TGTGCCAGCAGTTTAGTGGGAGGCGGGAGTATATACGAGCAGTACTTC
CDR3 protein: CASSLVGGGSIYEQYF

clone size: once
D gene: .
V gene: TRBV20-1
J gene: TRBJ1-1
CDR3 DNA: TGCAGTGCAAGAACCTGGAGAAATGCTTTCTTT
CDR3 protein: CSARTWRNAFF

clone size: .
D gene: TRBD1
V gene: TRBV6-6
J gene: TRBJ1-2
CDR3 DNA: TGTGCCAGCAGTTACAGACAGGGAATAAACTATGGCTACACCTTC
CDR3 protein: CASSYRQGINYGYTF

clone size: .
D gene: TRBD2
V gene: TRBV27
J gene: TRBJ2-3
CDR3 DNA: TGTGCCAGCACCAAGCCCCTAGCGGGAGGGTCCACAGATACGCAGTATTTT
CDR3 protein: CASTKPLAGGSTDTQYF

clone size: .
D gene: .
V gene: TRBV30
J gene: TRBJ2-2
CDR3 DNA: TGTGCCTGGAGTGCGGGTAGCGTGAACACCGGGGAGCTGTTTTTT
CDR3 protein: CAWSAGSVNTGELFF

clone size: once
D gene: TRBD1
V gene: TRBV5-6
J gene: TRBJ2-7
CDR3 DNA: TGTGCCAGCAGCGGGGGACAGGGATCCTACGAGCAGTACTTC
CDR3 protein: CASSGGQGSYEQYF

clone size: .
D gene: TRBD1
V gene: TRBV19
J gene: TRBJ2-3
CDR3 DNA: TGTGCCAGTAGTATCCAGGGGGCTGGTGATACGCAGTATTTT
CDR3 protein: CASSIQGAGDTQYF

clone size: .
D gene: .
V gene: TRBV19
J gene: TRBJ1-3
CDR3 DNA: TGTGCCAGTGTGGGACTCAGGATGGGTGGAAACACCATATATTTT
CDR3 protein: CASVGLRMGGNTIYF

clone size: .
D gene: TRBD1
V gene: TRBV2
J gene: TRBJ1-1
CDR3 DNA: TGTGCCAGCAGCTCTGACAGGGACACTGAAGCTTTCTTT
CDR3 protein: CASSSDRDTEAFF

clone size: .
D gene: .
V gene: TRBV10-1
J gene: TRBJ1-6
CDR3 DNA: TGCGCCAGCAGTGAATCGGGTGATTCACCCCTCCACTTT
CDR3 protein: CASSESGDSPLHF

clone size: .
D gene: TRBD2
V gene: TRBV7-9
J gene: TRBJ2-7
CDR3 DNA: TGTGCCAGCAGCTCCCCCCTAGCGGGGGACTCCTACGAGCAGTACTTC
CDR3 protein: CASSSPLAGDSYEQYF

clone size: once
D gene: .
V gene: TRBV27
J gene: TRBJ2-1
CDR3 DNA: TGTGCCAGCAGTGCAGCGATCGATGAGCAGTTCTTC
CDR3 protein: CASSAAIDEQFF

clone size: .
D gene: .
V gene: TRBV7-8
J gene: TRBJ2-2
CDR3 DNA: TGTGCCAGCAGCTTAGACAGGAACACCGGGGAGCTGTTTTTT
CDR3 protein: CASSLDRNTGELFF

clone size: .
D gene: .
V gene: TRBV11-2
J gene: TRBJ2-7
CDR3 DNA: TGTGCCAGCAGCCCAGGGGTCGAGCAGTACTTC
CDR3 protein: CASSPGVEQYF

clone size: .
D gene: .
V gene: TRBV5-1
J gene: TRBJ1-1
CDR3 DNA: TGCGCCAGCAGCCCCGCGGGGCTGAACACTGAAGCTTTCTTT
CDR3 protein: CASSPAGLNTEAFF

clone size: .
D gene: .
V gene: TRBV6-4
J gene: TRBJ2-7
CDR3 DNA: TGTGCCAGCAGCCCTTACGAGCAGTACTTC
CDR3 protein: CASSPYEQYF

clone size: .
D gene: TRBD1
V gene: TRBV2
J gene: TRBJ2-1
CDR3 DNA: TGTGCCAGCAGTCGGGACAGGAAGCAGTTCTTC
CDR3 protein: CASSRDRKQFF

clone size: .
D gene: .
V gene: TRBV9
J gene: TRBJ2-7
CDR3 DNA: TGTGCCAGCAGCCCCGGGTGGACAAAGAACGAGCAGTACTTC
CDR3 protein: CASSPGWTKNEQYF

clone size: .
D gene: .
V gene: TRBV15
J gene: TRBJ1-5
CDR3 DNA: TGTGCCACCAGTCCCGGAGGAAGCAATCAGCCCCAGCATTTT
CDR3 protein: CATSPGGSNQPQHF

clone size: once
D gene: TRBD2
V gene: TRBV28
J gene: TRBJ2-7
CDR3 DNA: TGTGCCAGCAGTTTGGGACTAGCGGGCTCCTACGAGCAGTACTTC
CDR3 protein: CASSLGLAGSYEQYF

clone size: .
D gene: TRBD1
V gene: TRBV10-3
J gene: TRBJ1-1
CDR3 DNA: TGTGCCATCAGTAAGACAGGGGGAACGACTGAAGCTTTCTTT
CDR3 protein: CAISKTGGTTEAFF

clone size: .
D gene: TRBD2
V gene: TRBV30
J gene: TRBJ2-3
CDR3 DNA: TGTGCCTGGAGTGATTGGGGGGGTGTTCGCACAGATACGCAGTATTTT
CDR3 protein: CAWSDWGGVRTDTQYF

clone size: .
D gene: .
V gene: TRBV18
J gene: TRBJ1-1
CDR3 DNA: TGTGCCAGCTCACCGCAGTCGAACACTGAAGCTTTCTTT
CDR3 protein: CASSPQSNTEAFF

clone size: once
D gene: TRBD1
V gene: TRBV5-1
J gene: TRBJ1-1
CDR3 DNA: TGCGCCAGCAGCTTATACACAGGGGGGAACACTGAAGCTTTCTTT
CDR3 protein: CASSLYTGGNTEAFF

clone size: .
D gene: .
V gene: TRBV7-2
J gene: TRBJ2-6
CDR3 DNA: TGTGCCAGCAGTTCACAGAGCTCTGGGGCCAACGTCCTGACTTTC
CDR3 protein: CASSSQSSGANVLTF

clone size: .
D gene: .
V gene: TRBV5-1
J gene: TRBJ2-4
CDR3 DNA: TGCGCCAGCAGCTTGGGACAGGAGACCCCTGCCAAAAACATTCAGTACTTC
CDR3 protein: CASSLGQETPAKNIQYF

clone size: .
D gene: TRBD1
V gene: TRBV25-1
J gene: TRBJ1-1
CDR3 DNA: TGTGCCAGCAGTGATCGCGGGACAGCCCGAGCTTTCTTT
CDR3 protein: CASSDRGTARAFF

clone size: .
D gene: TRBD1
V gene: TRBV28
J gene: TRBJ2-7
CDR3 DNA: TGTGCCAGCAGTTTCATCTGGACAGGGGGCCTCTCCTACGAGCAGTACTTC
CDR3 protein: CASSFIWTGGLSYEQYF

clone size: .
D gene: TRBD1
V gene: TRBV9
J gene: TRBJ2-2
CDR3 DNA: TGTGCCAGCAGCGTAGGGACAGGGGCCGGAGGCGGGGAGCTGTTTTTT
CDR3 protein: CASSVGTGAGGGELFF

clone size: .
D gene: TRBD2
V gene: TRBV19
J gene: TRBJ2-5
CDR3 DNA: TGTGCCAGTACCCCCACGGGGGGACGGGCCCTGGGAGAGACCCAGTACTTC
CDR3 protein: CASTPTGGRALGETQYF